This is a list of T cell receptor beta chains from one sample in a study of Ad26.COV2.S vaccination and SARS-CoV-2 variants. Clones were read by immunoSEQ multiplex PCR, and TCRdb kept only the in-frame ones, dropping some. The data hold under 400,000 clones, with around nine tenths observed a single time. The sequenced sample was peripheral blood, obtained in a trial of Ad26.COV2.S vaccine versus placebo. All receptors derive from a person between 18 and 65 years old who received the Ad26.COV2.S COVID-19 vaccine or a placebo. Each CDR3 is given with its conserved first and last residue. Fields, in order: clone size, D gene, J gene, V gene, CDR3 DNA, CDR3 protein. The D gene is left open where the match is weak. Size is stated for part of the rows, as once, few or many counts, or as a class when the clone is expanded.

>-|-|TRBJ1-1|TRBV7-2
TGTGCCAGCAGCGTTTCGAACACTGAAGCTTTCTTT
CASSVSNTEAFF
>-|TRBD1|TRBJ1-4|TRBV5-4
TGTGCCAGCAGCGTAGACAGGGGGGATAATGAAAAACTGTTTTTT
CASSVDRGDNEKLFF
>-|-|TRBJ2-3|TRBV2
TGTGCCAGCAGTGAGCGGAGGGAAACTGATACGCAGTATTTT
CASSERRETDTQYF
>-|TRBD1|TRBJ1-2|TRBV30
TGTGCCTGGAGTGAGGGCTGGACAGGGGTAGGCTACACCTTC
CAWSEGWTGVGYTF
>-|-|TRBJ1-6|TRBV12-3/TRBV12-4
TGTGCCAGCAGTCTTCGATATAATTCACCCCTCCACTTT
CASSLRYNSPLHF
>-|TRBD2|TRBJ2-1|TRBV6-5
TGTGCCAGCAGTTACTCCCAGCGGGACGAGCAGTTCTTC
CASSYSQRDEQFF
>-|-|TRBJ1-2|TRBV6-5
TGTGCCAGCAGCTCCCGGGCCTCTGTGGCCTATGGCTACACCTTC
CASSSRASVAYGYTF
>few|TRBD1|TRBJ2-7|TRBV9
TGTGCCAGCAGCTCGGCCTCGACAGGGTTCGACGAGCAGTACTTC
CASSSASTGFDEQYF
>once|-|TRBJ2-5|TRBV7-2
TGTGCCAGCAGCTTATCCCAAATGGAGACCCAGTACTTC
CASSLSQMETQYF
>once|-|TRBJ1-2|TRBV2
TGTGCCAGCAGCGACCATCTCTCTGGGGTAGGCTACACCTTC
CASSDHLSGVGYTF
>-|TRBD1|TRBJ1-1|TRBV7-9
TGTGCCAGCAGCCCTAAGGGGGCGAGGGTCACTGAAGCTTTCTTT
CASSPKGARVTEAFF
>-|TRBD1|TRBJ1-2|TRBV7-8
TGTGCCAGCAGCCGGACAGGCCCAGGAGGCTACACCTTC
CASSRTGPGGYTF
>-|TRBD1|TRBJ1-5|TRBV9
TGTGCCAGCAGCCCCCCCCGTGACAGGGGAGGCAATCAGCCCCAGCATTTT
CASSPPRDRGGNQPQHF
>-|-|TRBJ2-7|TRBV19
TGTGCCAGTAATGGGCCACGGTCCCCCTACGAGCAGTACTTC
CASNGPRSPYEQYF
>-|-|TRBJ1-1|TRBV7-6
TGTGCCAGCAGCTTAGGTAGGGGCACAATGAACACTGAAGCTTTCTTT
CASSLGRGTMNTEAFF
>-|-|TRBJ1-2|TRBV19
TGTGCCAGTACCCCCCGGACTAACTATGGCTACACCTTC
CASTPRTNYGYTF
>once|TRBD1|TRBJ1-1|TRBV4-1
TGCGCCAGCAGATCCCCTGGAACAGGGGGTCCGTTGAACACTGAAGCTTTCTTT
CASRSPGTGGPLNTEAFF
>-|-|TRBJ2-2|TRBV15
TGTGCCACCAGCAGGGCTGGAATGGGCGGGGAGCTGTTTTTT
CATSRAGMGGELFF
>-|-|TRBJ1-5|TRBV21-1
TGTGCCAGCAGCCGTTCCCGGGACAATCGTAAACAGCCCCAGCATTTT
CASSRSRDNRKQPQHF
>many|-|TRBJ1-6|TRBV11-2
TGTGCCAGCAGCTTAGAAGCGGCCTTGAATTCACCCCTCCACTTT
CASSLEAALNSPLHF
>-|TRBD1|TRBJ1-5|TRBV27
TGTGCCAGCAGTTTATCGAGTGGCGCGACAGGGGGCGGGCAGCCCCAGCATTTT
CASSLSSGATGGGQPQHF
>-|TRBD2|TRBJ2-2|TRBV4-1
TGCGCCAGCAGCCACCGGACTAGCGGGGGCCGGAACACCGGGGAGCTGTTTTTT
CASSHRTSGGRNTGELFF
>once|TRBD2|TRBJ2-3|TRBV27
TGTGCCAGCAGTTTGCTAGCGGGGGGGCCGACAGATACGCAGTATTTT
CASSLLAGGPTDTQYF
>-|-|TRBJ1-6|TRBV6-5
TGTGCCAGCAGTTACCTGGCAGTCGGTAATTCACCCCTCCACTTT
CASSYLAVGNSPLHF
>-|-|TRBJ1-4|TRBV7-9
TGTGCCAGCAGCCCCGAGATTTTAGCTAATGAAAAACTGTTTTTT
CASSPEILANEKLFF
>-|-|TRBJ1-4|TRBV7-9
TGTGCCAGCAGATCAACAGGCCCCTTCAATGAAAAACTGTTTTTT
CASRSTGPFNEKLFF
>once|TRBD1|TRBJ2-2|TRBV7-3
TGTGCCAGCAGCCTAGGGACAGGGAGGGCCGGGGAGCTGTTTTTT
CASSLGTGRAGELFF
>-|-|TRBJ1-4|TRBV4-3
TGCGCCAGCAGCCAAGACGGCCCCAGGGGTGAGGAAAAACTGTTTTTT
CASSQDGPRGEEKLFF
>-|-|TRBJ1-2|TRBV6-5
TGTGCCAGCTCGCGACAGCTACTCTATGGCTACACCTTC
CASSRQLLYGYTF
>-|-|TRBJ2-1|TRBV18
TGTGCCAGCTCATCACAGGAAGGTGAGCAGTTCTTC
CASSSQEGEQFF
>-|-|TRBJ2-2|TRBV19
TGTGCCAGTAGTATAGATCAGGCAGGACACTTAGGGACCGGGGAGCTGTTTTTT
CASSIDQAGHLGTGELFF
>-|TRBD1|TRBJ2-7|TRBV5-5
TGTGCCAGCAGCTCGGCAGCCAGCAGGGGGTTAACGTACGAGCAGTACTTC
CASSSAASRGLTYEQYF
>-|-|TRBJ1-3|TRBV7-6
TGTGCCAGCAGCTTAGCGGCCGGTGTTGGAAACACCATATATTTT
CASSLAAGVGNTIYF
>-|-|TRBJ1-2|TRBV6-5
TGTGCCAGCAGTAGGACAAATGGAGGCTACACCTTC
CASSRTNGGYTF
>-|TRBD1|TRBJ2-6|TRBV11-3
TGTGCCAGCAGCTCCGAGGGGGCGCGGAGCTCTGGGGCCAACGTCCTGACTTTC
CASSSEGARSSGANVLTF
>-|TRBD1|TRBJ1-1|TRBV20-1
TGCAGTGCTACTGAGGGGGCTGGAACTGAAGCTTTCTTT
CSATEGAGTEAFF
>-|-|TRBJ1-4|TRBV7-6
TGTGCCAGCAGCTTAGAACGTCGGCGGGGGGAAAAACTGTTTTTT
CASSLERRRGEKLFF
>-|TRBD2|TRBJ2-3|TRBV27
TGTGCCAGCAGTTTTCTTACTAGCGGGGGGGGGAGCACAGATACGCAGTATTTT
CASSFLTSGGGSTDTQYF
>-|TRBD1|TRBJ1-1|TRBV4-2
TGTGCCAGCAGCCAAGATCAGGGGGGAATCACTGAAGCTTTCTTT
CASSQDQGGITEAFF
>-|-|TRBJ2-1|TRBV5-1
TGCGCCAGCAGCGTACTACCGGGGAGGGAGCAGTTCTTC
CASSVLPGREQFF